The 21 T cell receptor beta chains given below trace back to one sample, sequenced in a study of T cells in Graves' hyperthyroidism and ophthalmopathy (dated by TCRdb to between 2018 and 2021). Library preparation was by multiplex PCR. Sequencing instrument: Illumina HiSeq 2000. Amplification of TCR beta CDR3 regions was carried out from RNA transcripts. The first round of RT-PCR for the TCR CDR3 was performed with the HTBI primer set and the Qiagen OneStep RT-PCR kit. In TCRdb, the public reads were trimmed at Q25 with fastp and aligned with MiXCR, with productive beta chains retained. Entries are consolidated by CDR3 protein sequence, retaining the most common genes and DNA. The sample table records around 620,000 distinct CDR3 sequences; approximately 44% of these occur just once. Around a fifth of the sample goes to the ten largest clones. The source material was peripheral blood or thyroid tissue (not recorded which). The receptors derive from an adult woman with Graves' disease, either hyperthyroidism or ophthalmopathy (not recorded which).

Many counts were recorded for this clonotype. The rearrangement joins TRBV20-1 to TRBJ1-2; 7 nucleotides line up with TRBD1. Per germline, CDR1 DFQATT and CDR2 SNEGSKA (reference sequence). The CDR3 has 12 residues. The CDR3, as DNA: TGCGGAGGGCAGGACAGGAGTTATGGCTACACCTTC. It yields the protein CGGQDRSYGYTF.

This clonotype was seen many times. CDR3 in DNA: TGTGCCAGCAGCTTGCCGGGAGGATACGAGACCCAGTACTTC. Encoded protein: CASSLPGGYETQYF. The rearrangement uses TRBV7-2 and TRBJ2-5; TRBD2 matches 7 bases. After removal of 3 bases from V and 5 bases from J, the junction contained 6 bases not matched to a gene. The germline V gene encodes CDR1 SGHTA and CDR2 FQGNSA. This CDR3 is built from 14 residues.

The chain recombines TRBV5-1 with TRBJ1-1; 7 bases line up with TRBD1. The CDR3 is 11 residues long. V dropped 7 bases and J dropped 10; count of bases not matched to a gene: 7. Germline CDR1 and CDR2: SGHRS and YFSETQ. The CDR3 reads CASPTGRGAFF. The CDR3 DNA is TGCGCCAGCCCGACAGGGCGAGGAGCTTTCTTT.

This sequence joins TRBV7-9 and TRBJ2-1; D may be TRBD2 (5 bases). The CDR3 contains 15 residues. V shed 3 bases and J shed 6 bases, with 15 bases lying between them. The germline CDR1 and CDR2 sequences are SEHNR and FQNEAQ (reference sequence). The CDR3 nucleotides read TGTGCCAGCAGCTTCCTAGCATCGTCATCCAATGAGCAGTTCTTC. Protein sequence: CASSFLASSSNEQFF.

This clonotype was seen repeatedly, ten times or more. This rearrangement joins TRBV7-9 to TRBJ2-5; D gene uncertain. Trimming stripped 5 bases from V and 2 bases from J, with 9 bases between. The CDR3 covers 13 residues. Germline lookup yields CDR1 SEHNR and CDR2 FQNEAQ (reference sequence). CDR3 loop: CASSPDWQETQYF. CDR3 sequence (DNA): TGTGCCAGCAGCCCTGACTGGCAAGAGACCCAGTACTTC.

On this clonotype: The CDR3 ends on some other residue instead of the conserved phenylalanine or tryptophan, so this is likely a read error. The DNA is left out, because the CDR3 cannot be placed on it with certainty; the CDR3 is given as TCRdb lists it. V usage is TRBV6-6 and J usage is TRBJ2-2; the table's D call of TRBD1 was not tested on the DNA. Per germline, CDR1 MNHNY and CDR2 SVGAGI (reference sequence). A total of 8 residues make up the CDR3, ends included. The CDR3 reads CASSATGA.

The V call is TRBV10-2, the J call TRBJ1-2; maybe TRBD1 (5 bases). The V and J ends lost 4 bases and 4 bases respectively, with 19 bases between them. The CDR3 has 16 residues. CDR1 WSHSY and CDR2 SAAADI come from the germline V gene. In nucleotides, the CDR3 is TGCGCCAGCAGTGGTGGGACTGAGCCGACGGGCTATGGCTACACCTTC. As protein: CASSGGTEPTGYGYTF.

Note on this clonotype: Lacking the conserved final phenylalanine or tryptophan, this CDR3 likely reflects a read error. The DNA is left out, because the CDR3 cannot be placed on it with certainty; the CDR3 is given as TCRdb lists it. V is TRBV12-3 or TRBV12-4 and J is TRBJ1-1. The CDR3 contains 8 residues when both ends are counted. The CDR3 spells CASSSRAS.

This clonotype has at least ten counts. V is TRBV7-9 and J is TRBJ2-7, with no clear D. Germline lookup yields CDR1 SEHNR and CDR2 FQNEAQ (reference sequence). The CDR3 totals 15 residues. V dropped 2 bases and J dropped 4 bases, with 15 bases sitting between them. The CDR3 DNA follows: TGTGCCAGCAGCTTAAGGGCTGAAGACGTATACGAGCAGTACTTC. It yields the protein CASSLRAEDVYEQYF.

The chain has TRBV12-3 or TRBV12-4 and TRBJ1-2; 9 bases align to TRBD1. CDR3 length: 13 amino acids. V was pared by 6 bases and J by 12 bases, with 11 bases of the junction left unmatched. The CDR3 protein is CASRAGQGLGNTF. The CDR3 DNA reads as TGTGCCAGCAGAGCCGGACAGGGGCTGGGAAACACCTTC.

The CDR3 bases are TGTGCCAGTAGTACAGGACCGCCGAGGGCCAACGTCCTGACTTTC. Protein product: CASSTGPPRANVLTF. The chain uses TRBV19 and TRBJ2-6; D uncertain. V dropped 4 bases and J dropped 5 bases, with 12 bases sitting between them. Per the germline V gene, CDR1 is LNHDA and CDR2 is SQIVND (reference sequence). The CDR3 totals 15 residues.

V and J are TRBV7-2 and TRBJ2-5; the match to TRBD1 covers 8 bases. CDR3 length equals 14 residues. V gave up 5 bases and J gave up 4 bases; unmatched junction bases: 6. CDR1 and CDR2 from the germline V gene are SGHTA and FQGNSA. In nucleotides, the CDR3 is TGTGCCAGCAGCGCCCGGACAGGGATAGAGACCCAGTACTTC. Its translation is CASSARTGIETQYF. The full variable domain, rest sourced from reference TRBV7-2 and TRBJ2-5, is GAGVSQSPSNKVTEKGKDVELRCDPISGHTALYWYRQSLGQGLEFLIYFQGNSAPDKSGLPSDRFSAERTGGSVSTLTIQRTQQEDSAVYLCASSARTGIETQYFGPGTRLLVL.

This sequence joins TRBV20-1 and TRBJ2-7, with D unresolved. The CDR3 has 12 amino acids. Germline lookup yields CDR1 DFQATT and CDR2 SNEGSKA (reference sequence). V lost 3 bases and J lost 2, with 8 bases in between. As DNA, the CDR3 is TGCAGTGCTAGGAGTCAGGCCTACGAGCAGTACTTC. Protein product: CSARSQAYEQYF.

This chain links TRBV5-1 with TRBJ1-1; 8 bases are a match to TRBD1. Germline V gives CDR1 SGHRS, CDR2 YFSETQ. The CDR3 extends over 15 amino acids. The V gene end was trimmed by 3 bases and the J gene end by 4 bases; junction bases not matched to a gene: 8. CDR3 protein: CASSSGGRVTTEAFF. Here the CDR3 DNA reads TGCGCCAGCAGCTCAGGGGGCAGGGTTACCACTGAAGCTTTCTTT. The full variable domain, completed using reference TRBV5-1 and TRBJ1-1, is KAGVTQTPRYLIKTRGQQVTLSCSPISGHRSVSWYQQTPGQGLQFLFEYFSETQRNKGNFPGRFSGRQFSNSRSEMNVSTLELGDSALYLCASSSGGRVTTEAFFGQGTRLTVV.

The chain is built from TRBV6-1 and TRBJ1-2, with a tentative D call TRBD1 (5 bases). V was pared by 4 bases and J by 4 bases, with 10 bases between. Germline V gene sequence: CDR1 MNHNS, CDR2 SASEGT. The CDR3 covers 13 residues. The CDR3 loop reads CASSASGTYGYTF. CDR3 coding DNA: TGTGCCAGCAGTGCTAGCGGGACCTATGGCTACACCTTC.

This clonotype was counted a few times. The chain uses TRBV7-2 and TRBJ1-3; weak D call: TRBD1 (5 bases). With 4 bases removed from V and 4 bases from J, the gap between germline ends came to 17 bases. Germline V gene lookup returns CDR1 SGHTA and CDR2 FQGNSA. The CDR3 sequence is 16 residues long. CDR3 amino acids: CASSYGMQGTGNTIYF. As DNA, the CDR3 is TGTGCCAGCAGCTATGGTATGCAGGGCACGGGAAACACCATATATTTT.

As regards this clonotype: This sequence may be a read error, since a much larger clone differs from it by one base. The chain has TRBV9 and TRBJ2-2; no clear D. CDR1 SGDLS and CDR2 YYNGEE come from the germline V gene. The CDR3 consists of 14 residues. Trimming took off 3 bases at V and 1 base at J, with 7 bases between the two ends. DNA for the CDR3: TGTGCCAGCAGCGACGGACGGAACACCGGGGAGCTGTTTTTT. This encodes CASSDGRNTGELFF.

The chain joins TRBV6-5 to TRBJ2-7; D assignment may be TRBD1 or TRBD2 (5 bases each). Trimming cost V 0 bases and J 7 bases, with 16 bases left between them. Germline V lookup: CDR1 MNHEY, CDR2 SVGAGI. This CDR3 is 15 amino acids long. This CDR3 reads CASSYSGVFPGEQYF. In DNA, the CDR3 is TGTGCCAGCAGTTACTCGGGGGTCTTCCCGGGTGAGCAGTACTTC.

This clonotype was counted ten times or more. V and J are TRBV5-1 and TRBJ1-1; D is ambiguous. V was clipped by 0 bases and J by 0 bases, with 6 bases between them. This CDR3 region has 14 residues. Looked up from germline, CDR1 is SGHRS and CDR2 is YFSETQ. In DNA form, the CDR3 reads TGCGCCAGCAGCTTGGCACTATTGAACACTGAAGCTTTCTTT. Translated, it gives CASSLALLNTEAFF.

The table lists this clonotype with many counts. The chain joins TRBV20-1 to TRBJ1-5; D is unclear. Germline V gives CDR1 DFQATT, CDR2 SNEGSKA (reference sequence). The CDR3 has 13 residues. V shed 5 bases and J shed 0 bases, with 8 bases lying between them. The DNA of the CDR3 is TGCAGTGCTCGGAAGGATAGCAATCAGCCCCAGCATTTT. Translating gives CSARKDSNQPQHF.

This chain uses TRBV10-2 with TRBJ2-5, with 11 bases lining up with TRBD2. The CDR3 totals 15 residues. The trim removed 8 bases at V and 5 bases at J, leaving 10 bases unmatched. CDR1 is WSHSY, CDR2 SAAADI, per germline. CDR3 in DNA: TGCGCCAGCCGGGTAGCGGGAGGGTTGTGGGAGACCCAGTACTTC. Amino acid sequence: CASRVAGGLWETQYF.